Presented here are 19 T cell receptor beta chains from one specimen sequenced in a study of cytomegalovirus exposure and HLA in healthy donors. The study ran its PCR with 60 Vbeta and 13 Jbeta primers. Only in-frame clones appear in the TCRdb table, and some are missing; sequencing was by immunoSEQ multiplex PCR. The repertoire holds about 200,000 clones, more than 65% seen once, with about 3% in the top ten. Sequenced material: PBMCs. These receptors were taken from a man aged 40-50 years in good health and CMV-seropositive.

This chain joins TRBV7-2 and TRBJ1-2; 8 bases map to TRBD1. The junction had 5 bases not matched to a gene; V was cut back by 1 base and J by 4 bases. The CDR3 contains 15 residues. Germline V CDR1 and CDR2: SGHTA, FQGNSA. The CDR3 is CASSLGPGGGYGYTF. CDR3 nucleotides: TGTGCCAGCAGCTTAGGTCCAGGGGGCGGCTATGGCTACACCTTC.

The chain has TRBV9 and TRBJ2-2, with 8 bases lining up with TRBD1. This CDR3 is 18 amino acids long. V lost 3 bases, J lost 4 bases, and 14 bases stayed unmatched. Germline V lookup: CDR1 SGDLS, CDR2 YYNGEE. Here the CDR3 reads CASSGMESGTGLTGELFF. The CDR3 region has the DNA TGTGCCAGCAGCGGAATGGAGTCGGGGACAGGACTCACCGGGGAGCTGTTTTTT.

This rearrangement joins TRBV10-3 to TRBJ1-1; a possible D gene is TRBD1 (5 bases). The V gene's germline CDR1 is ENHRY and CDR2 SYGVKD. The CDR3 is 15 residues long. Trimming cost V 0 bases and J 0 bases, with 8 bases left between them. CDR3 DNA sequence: TGTGCCATCAGTGAGTCAGGACACCTGAACACTGAAGCTTTCTTT. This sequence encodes CAISESGHLNTEAFF.

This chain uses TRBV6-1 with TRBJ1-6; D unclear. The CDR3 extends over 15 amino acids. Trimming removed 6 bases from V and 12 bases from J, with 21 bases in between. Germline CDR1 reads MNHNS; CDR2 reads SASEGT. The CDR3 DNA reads TGTGCCAGCAGCCCCGCGGGGAGGATCGACCGACCCCTCCACTTT. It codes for CASSPAGRIDRPLHF.

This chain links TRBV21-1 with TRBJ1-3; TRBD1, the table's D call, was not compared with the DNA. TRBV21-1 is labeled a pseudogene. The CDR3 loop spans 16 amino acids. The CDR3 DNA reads TGTGCCAGCAGCAAGGGGGCGCGAAGCTCTGGAAACACCATATATTTT. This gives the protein CASSKGARSSGNTIYF.

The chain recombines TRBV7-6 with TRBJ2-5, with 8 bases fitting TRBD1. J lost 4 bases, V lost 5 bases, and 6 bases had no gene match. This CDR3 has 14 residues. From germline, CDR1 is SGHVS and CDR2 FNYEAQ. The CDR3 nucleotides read TGTGCCAGCAGCCAAAGCAGGGGGCGAGAGACCCAGTACTTC. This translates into CASSQSRGRETQYF.

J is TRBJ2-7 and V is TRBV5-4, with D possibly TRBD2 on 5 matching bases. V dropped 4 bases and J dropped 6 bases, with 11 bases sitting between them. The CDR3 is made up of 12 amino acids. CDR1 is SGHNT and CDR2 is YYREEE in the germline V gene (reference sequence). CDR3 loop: CASSPLEGEQYF. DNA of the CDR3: TGTGCCAGCAGCCCGTTAGAGGGCGAGCAGTACTTC.

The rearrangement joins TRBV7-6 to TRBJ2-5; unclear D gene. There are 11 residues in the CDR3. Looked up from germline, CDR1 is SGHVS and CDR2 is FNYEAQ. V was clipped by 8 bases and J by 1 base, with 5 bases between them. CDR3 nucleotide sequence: TGTGCCAGCGCGATCCAAGAGACCCAGTACTTC. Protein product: CASAIQETQYF. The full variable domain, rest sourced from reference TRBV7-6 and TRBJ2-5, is GAGVSQSPRYKVTKRGQDVALRCDPISGHVSLYWYRQALGQGPEFLTYFNYEAQQDKSGLPNDRFSAERPEGSISTLTIQRTEQRDSAMYRCASAIQETQYFGPGTRLLVL.

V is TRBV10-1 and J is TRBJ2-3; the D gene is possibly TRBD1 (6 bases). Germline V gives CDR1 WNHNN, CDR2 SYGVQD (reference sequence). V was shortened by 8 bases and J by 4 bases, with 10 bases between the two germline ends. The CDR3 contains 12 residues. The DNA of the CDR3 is TGCGCCAGCGGGGGACATTCAGATACGCAGTATTTT. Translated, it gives CASGGHSDTQYF.

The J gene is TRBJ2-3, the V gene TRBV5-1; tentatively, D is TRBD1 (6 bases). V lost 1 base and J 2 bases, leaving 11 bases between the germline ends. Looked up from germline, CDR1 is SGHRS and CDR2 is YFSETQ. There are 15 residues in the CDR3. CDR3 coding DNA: TGCGCCAGCAGCTTGTCCGGACAGCCCACAGATACGCAGTATTTT. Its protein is CASSLSGQPTDTQYF.

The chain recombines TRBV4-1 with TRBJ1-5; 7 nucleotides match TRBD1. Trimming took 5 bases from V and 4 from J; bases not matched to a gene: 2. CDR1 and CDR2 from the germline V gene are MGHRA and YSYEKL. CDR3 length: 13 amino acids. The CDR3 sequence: CASSDRVNQPQHF. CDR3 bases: TGCGCCAGCAGCGACAGGGTTAATCAGCCCCAGCATTTT.

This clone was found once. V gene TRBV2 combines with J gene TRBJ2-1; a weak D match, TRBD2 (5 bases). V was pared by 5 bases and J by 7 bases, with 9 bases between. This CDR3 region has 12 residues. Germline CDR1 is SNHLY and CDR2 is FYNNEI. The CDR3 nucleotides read TGTGCCAGCAGTTCTTGGACTAATGAGCAGTTCTTC. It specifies CASSSWTNEQFF.

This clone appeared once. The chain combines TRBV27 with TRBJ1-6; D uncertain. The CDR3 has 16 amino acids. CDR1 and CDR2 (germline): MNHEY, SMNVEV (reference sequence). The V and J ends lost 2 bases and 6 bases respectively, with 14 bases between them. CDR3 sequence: CASSLMGFEGNSPLHF. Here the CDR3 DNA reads TGTGCCAGCAGTTTAATGGGATTTGAGGGTAATTCACCCCTCCACTTT.

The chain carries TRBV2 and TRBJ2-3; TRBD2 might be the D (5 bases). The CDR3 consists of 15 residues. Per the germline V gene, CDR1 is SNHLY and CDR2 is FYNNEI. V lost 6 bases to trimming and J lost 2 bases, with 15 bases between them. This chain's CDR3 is CASSPAVVTTDTQYF. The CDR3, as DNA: TGTGCCAGCAGCCCAGCGGTCGTAACCACAGATACGCAGTATTTT.

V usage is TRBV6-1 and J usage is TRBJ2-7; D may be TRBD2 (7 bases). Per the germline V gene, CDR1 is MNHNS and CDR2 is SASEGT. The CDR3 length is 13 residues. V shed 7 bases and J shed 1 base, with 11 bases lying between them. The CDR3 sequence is CASKRGGSYEQYF. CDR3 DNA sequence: TGTGCCAGCAAGAGGGGGGGGTCCTACGAGCAGTACTTC.

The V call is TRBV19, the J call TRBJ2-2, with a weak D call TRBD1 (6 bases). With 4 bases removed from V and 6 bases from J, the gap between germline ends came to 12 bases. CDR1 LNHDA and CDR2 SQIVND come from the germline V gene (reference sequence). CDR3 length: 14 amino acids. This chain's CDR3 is CASSSRGAAGELFF. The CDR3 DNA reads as TGTGCCAGTAGTAGCAGGGGAGCAGCCGGGGAGCTGTTTTTT.

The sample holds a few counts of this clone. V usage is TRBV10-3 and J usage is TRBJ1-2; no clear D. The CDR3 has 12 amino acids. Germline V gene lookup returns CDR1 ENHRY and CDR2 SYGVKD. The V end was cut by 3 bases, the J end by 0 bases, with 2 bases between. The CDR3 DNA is TGTGCCATCAGTGACGCTAACTATGGCTACACCTTC. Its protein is CAISDANYGYTF.

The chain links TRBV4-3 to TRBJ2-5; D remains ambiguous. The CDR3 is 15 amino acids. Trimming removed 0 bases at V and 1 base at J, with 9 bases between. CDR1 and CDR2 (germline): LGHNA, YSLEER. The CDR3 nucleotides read TGCGCCAGCAGCCAAGATAAAGGCGGCCAAGAGACCCAGTACTTC. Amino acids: CASSQDKGGQETQYF.

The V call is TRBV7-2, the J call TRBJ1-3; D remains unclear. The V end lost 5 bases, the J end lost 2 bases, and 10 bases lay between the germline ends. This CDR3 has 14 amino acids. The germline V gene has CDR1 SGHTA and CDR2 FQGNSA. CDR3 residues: CASSPPLTGNTIYF. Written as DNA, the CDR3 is TGTGCCAGCAGCCCCCCCTTAACTGGAAACACCATATATTTT.